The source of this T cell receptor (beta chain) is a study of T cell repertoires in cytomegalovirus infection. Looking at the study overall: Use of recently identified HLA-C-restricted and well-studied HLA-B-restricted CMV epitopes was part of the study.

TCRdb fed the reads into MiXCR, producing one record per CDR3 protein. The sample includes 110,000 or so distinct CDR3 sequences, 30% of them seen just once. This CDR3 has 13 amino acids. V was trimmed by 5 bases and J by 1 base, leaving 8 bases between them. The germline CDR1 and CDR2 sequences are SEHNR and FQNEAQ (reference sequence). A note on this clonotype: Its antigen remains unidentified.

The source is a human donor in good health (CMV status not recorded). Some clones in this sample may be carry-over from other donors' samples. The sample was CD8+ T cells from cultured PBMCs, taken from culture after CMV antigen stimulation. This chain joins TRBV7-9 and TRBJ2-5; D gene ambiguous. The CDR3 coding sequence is TGTGCCAGCAGCCCACGTAGCCAAGAGACCCAGTACTTC. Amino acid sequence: CASSPRSQETQYF.